In its sample, the clone carrying this T cell receptor beta chain was seen a few times. One end of the junction does not line up with germline, which may come from a read error. Vbeta (60) and Jbeta (13) primers were used in the PCR. Method: immunoSEQ multiplex PCR; TCRdb's copy keeps in-frame clones and lacks some. This table holds roughly 160,000 clones, roughly 80% found once. The entry originates in a study of cytomegalovirus exposure and HLA in healthy donors. Looked up from germline, CDR1 is SEHNR and CDR2 is FQNEAQ (reference sequence). This CDR3 region has 12 residues. V gene TRBV7-9 combines with J gene TRBJ1-1; D uncertain. Input material: PBMCs. The sequence came from a man under 40 in good health and CMV-seronegative. The DNA of the CDR3 is TGTTCCAGCAGCCGAGGGAACACTGAAGCTTTCTTT. This encodes CSSSRGNTEAFF.